This T cell receptor beta chain was sequenced for a study of blood T cell repertoires in COVID-19. Study-wide background: Researchers got acute and convalescent COVID-19 samples from the United States, Italy and Spain. T cells, B-cell-depleted T cells, or PBMCs provided the cDNA or gDNA that served as material.

In germline, CDR1 is SGHVS, CDR2 FQNEAQ. Trimming cost V 4 bases and J 5 bases, with 17 bases left between them. This CDR3 has 15 residues. In the study's own analysis: The assay estimated nucleated cells by amplifying reference gene primers. Method: immunoSEQ multiplex PCR; TCRdb's copy keeps in-frame clones and lacks some. That table gives V, J and clone size, and the DNA gave D and trimming. This sample has approximately 300,000 clones, with 70% to 90% found just once. Sequenced: peripheral blood. The V and J genes are TRBV7-8 and TRBJ2-5; maybe TRBD2 (6 bases). The receptor's source is a woman in her thirties or forties with acute or convalescent COVID-19. The chain's CDR3 is CASSSRGGARETQYF. The CDR3 DNA reads as TGTGCCAGCAGCTCGAGAGGAGGGGCGCGGGAGACCCAGTACTTC.